This T cell receptor (beta chain) originates from a study of cytomegalovirus exposure and HLA in healthy donors (TCRdb year 2017). Regarding the study in general: An earlier analysis of some 550 of the donors reported 250 to 300 Gb of sequence data and approximately 110 million unique TCR beta sequences from about 200 million T cells. An earlier analysis of roughly 600 of the donors used high-throughput TCR beta sequencing to judge whether each TCR beta V gene segment behaved as functional or pseudogenic. The study aimed to test whether signatures of past pathogen exposure could be identified by cataloging public T cell receptors. The study profiled the T cell repertoires of under 700 subjects by immunosequencing and related them to cytomegalovirus serostatus. In the later analysis, no new phenotypic data were used to find candidate immune exposures; instead, reliance was placed on TCR beta sequences and their occurrence across donors. An early release that covered around 590 HLA-typed donors contained approximately 300 gigabases of sequencing data and approximately 85 million unique TCR sequences. On average, around 200,000 unique TCR beta nucleotide sequences were sequenced per donor among a few hundred genotyped donors of the cohort, with approximately 18% of those sequences being non-productive. Donor age, sex, ethnicity and CMV serostatus were compiled alongside the repertoire data. Among the roughly 390 genotyped donors, more than 70% belonged to the genetic ancestry cluster associated with self-reported Caucasian donors. All discovery cohort repertoires had been generated using a single sequencing platform. HLA typing covered class I and class II loci at four-digit resolution. Because of strong linkage in the cohort, roughly five DR-DQ haplotypes were treated as single units for association and clustering. Typing coverage differed by locus: A, B, C, DRB1 and DQB1 were typed in roughly 620-630 donors, DQA1 in 500 to 550, DPA1 in approximately 600, and DPB1 in approximately 450. In a later genetic analysis, genome-wide SNP genotypes for about 55% of the roughly 700 donors were used, and that subset was treated as a discovery cohort. In addition to the first cohort of hundreds of subjects, a separate validation cohort of some 120 different subjects was used. In a later analysis, previously published TCR beta repertoires from 600 to 850 donors were re-analyzed and high-resolution HLA genotyping was added so that TCR occurrence patterns could be studied. High-throughput TCR immunosequencing, statistical association of individual TCRs with disease status, and machine learning were combined to predict cytomegalovirus infection status.

General study outcomes and caveats: A later analysis reported that several top co-occurrence clusters appeared linked to parvovirus B19, influenza, CMV and Epstein-Barr virus. HLA typing was unavailable for some donors at each locus, so association tests used only the typed subset. Presence/absence analyses assumed roughly uniform sequencing depth across donors, an assumption that may not hold. A total of about 150 TCR beta chains were listed by the study as associated with cytomegalovirus. The classifier was reported to diagnose cytomegalovirus status with high specificity and sensitivity in both the original and validation cohorts. In a later analysis, most CMV-associated TCR beta chains were found to appear HLA-restricted, with HLA associations seemingly driven largely by CMV exposure. Some IMGT-functional V segments, including TRBV6-2 and TRBV6-3, could not be distinguished by the 87-base-pair reads and were therefore excluded. Specific HLA alleles were associated with over 15,000 TCR beta sequences at a false discovery rate of 0.05 in a later analysis. A later genetic analysis associated a missense DCLRE1C variant with V-gene and J-gene trimming of TCR beta chains, and an independent cohort replicated the association. Because counts were too low, about 17 rarely observed V segments, including chromosome 9 orphons, were excluded from the earlier analysis of around 640 of the donors. According to the authors, the approach could potentially be generalized to other disease states and immunological phenotypes. In a later analysis, HLA-associated TCR beta chains showed more clonal expansion and lower generation probabilities than non-associated chains that were equally common. A cluster of highly shared sequence variants was judged likely to be a technical artifact of the sequencing pipeline. Immune exposure information for the cohort was limited to CMV serostatus. This cohort had only TCR beta chains sequenced, and the lack of alpha or paired-chain data limited which features could be detected. Correlated functional status among segregating V segments might reflect linkage disequilibrium, but an unknown experimental factor could not be ruled out. A further reported finding was that TCR beta sequences accurately predicted the HLA-A and HLA-B alleles for most subjects in the first cohort. A later genetic analysis reported fewer N-insertions in productive TCRs among donors in an Asian-associated ancestry cluster than the roughly 620-donor mean. Most TCR sequences were observed very rarely across donors, whereas some public TCRs were present in many individuals. When HLA alleles, especially DR and DQ, strongly co-occurred, TCR associations were difficult to assign to individual alleles. Three of the identified cytomegalovirus-associated TCR beta chains were confirmed in vitro to be specific for cytomegalovirus antigens. An earlier analysis of 587 of the donors showed that most TCR beta V segments appeared in productive rearrangements either about 87% or about 30% of the time, which broadly matched IMGT annotations. In a later analysis, the rate of TCR association differed among HLA loci, with DRB1 alleles having the most associated TCRs and HLA-C alleles having the fewest.

Library prep was done by the immunoSEQ multiplex PCR assay. For the multiplex PCR, a mixture combining 60 forward primers for TCR Vbeta segments and 13 reverse primers for TCR Jbeta segments was used. A multiplex PCR assay on genomic DNA amplified the CDR3 region of rearranged TCR beta genes. The Illumina HiSeq System was used to sequence the amplified TCR beta libraries as 87-base-pair reads. Per the source publication's procedure: In a later analysis, tens of millions of unique TCR beta chains were counted across the 650 to 750 repertoires, and approximately 9.9 million of these chains were shared by at least two donors. A nearest-neighbor algorithm error-corrected the raw reads and collapsed the reads into unique sequences, merging closely related sequences to remove PCR and sequencing errors. Alignment of CDR3 sequences to IMGT reference sequences was used to assign V, D and J gene segments. Each retained sequence needed at least a six-nucleotide match to both a V gene segment and a J gene segment. Rearrangements were classified as productive when the CDR3 lacked stop codons and remained in frame with V and J, and all other rearrangements were classified as non-productive. CDR3 was defined by IMGT convention, running from the second conserved V-encoded cysteine to the conserved J-encoded phenylalanine. The earlier analysis of 587 of the donors excluded any sequence lacking an unambiguous match to a single V gene segment. In an earlier analysis of 450 to 750 of the donors, a V segment was called functional when productive rearrangements were above 56.7%, and segregating when the standard deviation between donors exceeded 5%. A statistical classification framework was developed to diagnose cytomegalovirus status using the catalog of TCR beta chain sequences. V and J gene assignment, in a later analysis, came from comparing TCR nucleotide sequences with IMGT/GENE-DB human TR gene sequences. A later analysis assigned CDR3 sequences and most-parsimonious VDJ recombination scenarios with the TCRdist pipeline. A later analysis defined each TCR beta chain by its CDR3 amino acid sequence plus V-gene family, and excluded reads lacking a unique V-gene family. In a later analysis, around 650 highly shared, low-generation-probability nucleotide sequences were removed to address suspected cross-contamination and a sequencing artifact. In a later analysis, a clonal expansion index was calculated for each public chain from normalized within-repertoire ranks of inferred template counts. In a later analysis, generation probabilities were computed using a VDJ recombination model fitted to out-of-frame rearrangements, and the results were checked against IGoR. In a later analysis, TCR-TCR, TCR-HLA and TCR-CMV co-occurrence was scored with hypergeometric tests, and a repertoire-size bias correction was applied to TCR pairs. To estimate false discovery rates, a later analysis permuted the HLA or CMV assignments 20 times. A later analysis grouped co-occurring TCRs with DBSCAN, adding TCRdist sequence similarity when clustering within HLA-allele-positive subsets. Repertoires with fewer than 30,000 or more than 120,000 public chains were left out of co-occurrence clustering, as were about five repertoires with anomalous nucleotide sharing. TCRdb carries this immuneACCESS record with in-frame sequences only. Its versions omit some clonotypes, under half of them owing to an unresolved V gene in the studies checked, with the rest unexplained. D and trimming were read from the DNA, whereas the V and J calls and clone size are those reported in that table. Here the sample has 130,000 to 150,000 clones; roughly 83% occur a single time. The ten largest account for around 4.3% of the sample.

As concerns this clone: Its antigen is unknown. Base qualities were left out, and no much larger clone turns up one base away.

The germline V and J ends show losses of 4 bases and 4 bases respectively, and no gene match explains 6 bases of the junction. CDR3 length: 16 amino acids, cysteine to phenylalanine. CDR3 DNA is the only sequence kept; it has 48 bases, read in frame from the first base. Per the germline V gene (reference sequence), MNHEY is the CDR1 and SMNVEV is the CDR2. The cohort comprised hundreds of healthy bone marrow donors. Cohort members were all nominally healthy when sampled, although unrecorded immune exposures were likely present. The donor was CMV seropositive and belonged to the group of 250 to 300 seropositive cohort members. Each donor provided a peripheral blood sample, and peripheral blood mononuclear cells were used for TCR beta sequencing. Genomic DNA was extracted from the blood cell samples with the Qiagen DNeasy Blood Extraction Kit.

Sequenced sample: PBMCs. The receptor was isolated from a man aged 35 to 55 in good health and CMV-seropositive. In this chain, TRBV27 is recombined with TRBJ2-2; the junction holds 10 bases that match TRBD2. CDR3 sequence: CASSSWTSGITGELFF. The nucleotides are TGTGCCAGCAGTTCTTGGACTAGCGGTATCACCGGGGAGCTGTTTTTT.